This TCR beta chain was recovered during a study of blood T cell repertoires in COVID-19. The repertoire was sequenced with immunoSEQ multiplex PCR; TCRdb's copy has only in-frame clones and lacks some. The sample lists some 100,000 clones; about 82% were seen once. The sequencing input was peripheral blood. The clonotype comes from a human donor in a cohort sampled during active COVID-19.

The CDR3 spells CASKTTGSDYGYTF. The CDR3 DNA follows: TGTGCCAGCAAAACGACAGGGTCGGACTATGGCTACACCTTC. This chain links TRBV7-9 with TRBJ1-2; TRBD1 agrees at 7 bases. The germline V gene encodes CDR1 SEHNR and CDR2 FQNEAQ (reference sequence). Germline trimming cut 7 bases from V and 3 bases from J; bases unmatched to any gene: 8. The CDR3 consists of 14 residues.